This TCR beta chain was recorded in a study of T cell responses to AZD1222 COVID-19 vaccine. Study findings and constraints: Dominant CD4 TCR responses targeted spike regions 160-218 and 743-854. Clonal diversity may have been underestimated, and the donors were mostly white British, with more females than males. Receipt of two AZD1222 doses was followed by a rise in Spike-specific TCR breadth and depth. Repertoire sampling occurred only after the peak T cell response.

The V and J ends lost 3 bases and 6 bases respectively, with 20 bases between them. CDR1 and CDR2 (germline): MGHRA, YSYEKL. The CDR3 spans 17 residues. The data were produced by immunoSEQ multiplex PCR, yet TCRdb's version contains in-frame clones alone and is incomplete. The sample carries 180,000 or so clones, over 90% recorded once. This clone showed up just once. No antigen is known for it. The sequencing used peripheral blood, collected 28 days after the second AZD1222 dose. The rearrangement uses TRBV4-1 and TRBJ2-2; perhaps D is TRBD1 or TRBD2 (5 bases each). This TCR was recovered from an adult who received the AZD1222 COVID-19 vaccine. In nucleotides, the CDR3 is TGCGCCAGCAGCCAGGATGGGGGTCTCCCCCCACCCGGGGAGCTGTTTTTT. Translating gives CASSQDGGLPPPGELFF.